This entry lists 2 T cell receptor beta chains sequenced from one sample in a study of regulatory T cells in long-lasting Graves disease. Assembly of TCR beta libraries relied on iRepertoire HTBI primers together with Arm-PCR of CDR3 regions. TCRdb itself ran the multiplex PCR reads through MiXCR, one entry per CDR3 protein. The sample includes over 450,000 distinct CDR3 sequences, about 12% of them seen just once. As for time point: newly diagnosed GD, antithyroid drugs for less than 3 months. PBMC-extracted RNA yielded the TCR library. The same data also went into a second study, on T cells in Graves' hyperthyroidism and ophthalmopathy.

The sample was peripheral blood mononuclear cells (PBMCs), taken at new diagnosis, from a patient treated with antithyroid drugs. The source of these receptors is a woman aged 25 to 39 with Graves disease.

V gene TRBV4-3 combines with J gene TRBJ2-1; 7 nucleotides align to TRBD2. Germline CDR1 reads LGHNA; CDR2 reads YSLEER. J was trimmed by 8 bases and V by 4 bases; bases with no gene match: 14. The CDR3 is 16 amino acids. CDR3 residues: CASSPRFTSVFHEQFF. The DNA of the CDR3 is TGCGCCAGCAGCCCAAGATTCACTAGCGTGTTCCATGAGCAGTTCTTC.

This chain uses TRBV20-1 with TRBJ2-3; TRBD2 matches at 8 bases. Per the germline V gene, CDR1 is DFQATT and CDR2 is SNEGSKA (reference sequence). The trim removed 4 bases at V and 7 bases at J, leaving 10 bases unmatched. The CDR3 runs 14 residues. CDR3: CSANSGEGTNTQYF. CDR3 sequence (DNA): TGCAGTGCTAATAGCGGGGAGGGGACAAATACGCAGTATTTT.